Each of the 26 T cell receptor beta chains below was sequenced from the same sample in a study of Ad26.COV2.S vaccination and SARS-CoV-2 variants. Assay: immunoSEQ multiplex PCR; the TCRdb copy retains only in-frame clones and omits some. The repertoire has some 410,000 clones, 92% of them found once; the top ten carry approximately 1.7%. Indicated treatment: about 20 received Ad26.COV2.S at low or high dose, single or two shots; about 5 received placebo; per-sample allocation not given. Samples analyzed were those drawn on day 63 after the first vaccine or placebo injection. The material was peripheral blood, obtained in a trial of Ad26.COV2.S vaccine versus placebo. Source of these receptors: a person between 18 and 60 years old who received the Ad26.COV2.S COVID-19 vaccine or a placebo.

This sequence joins TRBV27 and TRBJ2-7, with D possibly being TRBD1 (7 bases). The germline V and J ends were trimmed by 5 bases and 3 bases, with 11 bases remaining between them. CDR3 length equals 13 residues. CDR1 and CDR2 from the germline V gene are MNHEY and SMNVEV (reference sequence). CDR3: CASSPRGVYEQYF. The CDR3, as DNA: TGTGCCAGCAGTCCCAGGGGGGTCTACGAGCAGTACTTC.

The table lists this clone with a count of one. The chain recombines TRBV9 with TRBJ1-2; D uncertain. The CDR3 spans 12 residues. V lost 7 bases and J lost 4, with 11 bases in between. Germline-derived CDR1 and CDR2 are SGDLS and YYNGEE. CDR3 coding DNA: TGTGCCAGCTATACAGAAGCCTATGGCTACACCTTC. Protein product: CASYTEAYGYTF.

The chain is built from TRBV7-2 and TRBJ2-3, with 8 bases fitting TRBD1. Per the germline V gene, CDR1 is SGHTA and CDR2 is FQGNSA. This CDR3 has 18 amino acids. V dropped 2 bases and J dropped 1; count of bases not matched to a gene: 11. The CDR3 DNA sequence: TGTGCCAGCAGCTTAAGAGGACAGGGAAACATTCGCACAGATACGCAGTATTTT. This translates into CASSLRGQGNIRTDTQYF.

This rearrangement joins TRBV6-2 or TRBV6-3 to TRBJ2-5; 9 bases are a match to TRBD2. Per the germline V gene, CDR1 is MNHEY and CDR2 is SVGEGT. The J segment lost 2 bases and the V segment lost 2 bases, leaving 15 bases of the junction unmatched. The CDR3 consists of 19 residues. The CDR3 DNA sequence: TGTGCCAGCAGTTACGGCATCGTGGGGCTAGCGGGGAGTCAAGAGACCCAGTACTTC. It codes for CASSYGIVGLAGSQETQYF.

The V and J genes are TRBV5-1 and TRBJ2-7; D possibly corresponds to TRBD1 (5 bases). The CDR3 has 18 amino acids. Per the germline V gene, CDR1 is SGHRS and CDR2 is YFSETQ. The V gene lost 0 bases and the J gene lost 0 bases, with 19 bases spanning the gap. CDR3 nucleotides: TGCGCCAGCAGCTTGGGACCATCTTTCAGGGATTCCTCCTACGAGCAGTACTTC. It yields the protein CASSLGPSFRDSSYEQYF.

J is TRBJ2-1 and V is TRBV5-4; no firm D call. The germline V and J ends were trimmed by 1 base and 0 bases, with 8 bases remaining between them. CDR1 is SGHNT and CDR2 is YYREEE in the germline V gene (reference sequence). This CDR3 region has 15 residues. CDR3 in amino acids: CASSLNANSYNEQFF. The DNA for the CDR3 is TGTGCCAGCAGCTTGAACGCAAACTCCTACAATGAGCAGTTCTTC.

The chain recombines TRBV19 with TRBJ2-3, with D possibly TRBD1 on 5 matching bases. The CDR3 sequence is 17 residues long. The germline V gene encodes CDR1 LNHDA and CDR2 SQIVND (reference sequence). Trimming removed 4 bases from V and 0 bases from J, with 17 bases in between. The CDR3 loop reads CASSREYSRGSTDTQYF. The CDR3 DNA reads as TGTGCCAGTAGTAGGGAATACAGTAGGGGTAGCACAGATACGCAGTATTTT.

A few counts support this clone. The chain recombines TRBV27 with TRBJ1-5, with D possibly matching TRBD1 (5 bases). The CDR3 spans 14 residues. V was clipped by 4 bases and J by 6 bases, with 13 bases between them. CDR1 and CDR2 (germline): MNHEY, SMNVEV (reference sequence). The CDR3: CASSWTRDGQPQHF. In nucleotides, the CDR3 is TGTGCCAGCAGTTGGACAAGGGATGGTCAGCCCCAGCATTTT.

This chain joins TRBV4-1 and TRBJ1-2; D remains ambiguous. Between the trimmed V and J ends, which lost 2 bases and 2 bases, there was a span of 21 bases. The CDR3 has 18 residues. The V gene's germline CDR1 is MGHRA and CDR2 YSYEKL. Written as DNA, the CDR3 is TGCGCCAGCAGCCAATTCTGGAAAGGCCCTAGGAGAAACTATGGCTACACCTTC. This translates into CASSQFWKGPRRNYGYTF.

Concerning this clone itself: This specimen includes other DNA sequences encoding the same CDR3. V gene TRBV19 combines with J gene TRBJ2-7, with D possibly TRBD1 on 5 matching bases. Trimming shortened V by 3 bases and J by 2 bases, and 8 bases separated the two germline ends. The CDR3 loop spans 13 amino acids. Per germline, CDR1 LNHDA and CDR2 SQIVND (reference sequence). In DNA, the CDR3 is TGTGCCAGTAGTATCCAGGGTCCCTACGAGCAGTACTTC. The encoded protein is CASSIQGPYEQYF.

This rearrangement joins TRBV2 to TRBJ2-7; D remains unclear. The V and J ends lost 5 bases and 2 bases respectively, with 10 bases between them. The germline V gene has CDR1 SNHLY and CDR2 FYNNEI. The CDR3 is made up of 13 amino acids. In DNA, the CDR3 is TGTGCCAGCAGTCCATTAGGCACCTACGAGCAGTACTTC. Protein sequence: CASSPLGTYEQYF.

The chain employs TRBV5-4 and TRBJ1-2, with D hard to call. The V gene's germline CDR1 is SGHNT and CDR2 YYREEE (reference sequence). The CDR3 spans 12 residues. The ends were cut back, 0 bases at V and 3 bases at J, with 3 bases in the middle. CDR3 residues: CASSLGYYGYTF. The CDR3, as DNA: TGTGCCAGCAGCTTGGGCTACTATGGCTACACCTTC.

This chain links TRBV18 with TRBJ1-1; D might be TRBD1 (6 bases). Trimming stripped 3 bases from V and 2 bases from J, with 13 bases between. Germline V CDR1 and CDR2: KGHSH, LQKENI. The CDR3 is 15 residues long. The CDR3 coding sequence is TGTGCCAGCTCACCGAGGACAGTAAGTAACACTGAAGCTTTCTTT. Translation: CASSPRTVSNTEAFF.

The rearrangement joins TRBV18 to TRBJ1-1; D may be TRBD1 (5 bases). Germline V CDR1 and CDR2: KGHSH, LQKENI. With 3 bases removed from V and 1 base from J, the gap between germline ends came to 12 bases. The CDR3 spans 15 residues. The chain's CDR3 is CASSPPGGSNTEAFF. The CDR3 DNA follows: TGTGCCAGCTCACCTCCCGGGGGTTCGAACACTGAAGCTTTCTTT.

The J gene is TRBJ2-1, the V gene TRBV7-8, with TRBD2 as a possible D gene (6 bases). V lost 5 bases to trimming and J lost 2 bases, with 10 bases between them. This CDR3 is 14 amino acids long. Germline V gene lookup returns CDR1 SGHVS and CDR2 FQNEAQ. As DNA, the CDR3 is TGTGCCAGCAGCCTCGGGACTGCCTACAATGAGCAGTTCTTC. Its protein product is CASSLGTAYNEQFF.

This rearrangement joins TRBV5-1 to TRBJ2-7; no clear D gene. The V gene lost 0 bases and the J gene lost 6 bases, with 13 bases spanning the gap. The CDR3 covers 14 residues. Germline CDR1 and CDR2: SGHRS and YFSETQ. The CDR3 sequence is CASSLATGTGEQYF. DNA for the CDR3: TGCGCCAGCAGCTTGGCTACCGGTACGGGCGAGCAGTACTTC.

This clone showed up just once. This chain connects TRBV7-2 to TRBJ1-4, with D unresolved. This CDR3 spans 16 amino acids. Germline CDR1 and CDR2: SGHTA and FQGNSA. The V end was cut by 2 bases, the J end by 10 bases, with 20 bases between. The CDR3 loop reads CASSLIGGFLIAKLFF. The CDR3 coding sequence is TGTGCCAGCAGCTTAATCGGCGGATTCCTCATCGCAAAACTGTTTTTT.

This rearrangement joins TRBV6-4 to TRBJ2-5; 12 bases map to TRBD2. The J segment lost 2 bases and the V segment lost 6 bases, leaving 4 bases of the junction unmatched. This CDR3 has 15 residues. Germline V gene sequence: CDR1 MRHNA, CDR2 SNTAGT. CDR3 sequence: CASSLAGGPQETQYF. The CDR3 nucleotides read TGTGCCAGCAGCCTAGCGGGGGGGCCTCAAGAGACCCAGTACTTC.

The rearrangement links TRBV6-2 or TRBV6-3 to TRBJ2-7, with 9 bases identical to TRBD1. CDR3 length equals 16 residues. The V segment lost 6 bases and the J segment 4 bases; nucleotides outside the gene matches: 13. Looked up from germline, CDR1 is MNHEY and CDR2 is SVGEGT. Here the CDR3 DNA reads TGTGCCAGCAGCCGGGGGCACGGACAGGGGAGATACGAGCAGTACTTC. Translation gives CASSRGHGQGRYEQYF.

This CDR3 is CATSGQGNSNQPQHF. Written as DNA, the CDR3 is TGTGCCACCTCGGGACAGGGTAATAGCAATCAGCCCCAGCATTTT. The chain joins TRBV2 to TRBJ1-5; TRBD1 matches at 9 bases. J was trimmed by 0 bases and V by 10 bases; bases with no gene match: 7. Looked up from germline, CDR1 is SNHLY and CDR2 is FYNNEI. The CDR3 covers 15 residues.

The V and J genes are TRBV2 and TRBJ2-1, with D perhaps matching TRBD1 (5 bases). V was shortened by 5 bases and J by 6 bases, with 14 bases between the two germline ends. The CDR3 has 14 residues. CDR1 and CDR2 from the germline V gene are SNHLY and FYNNEI. In DNA form, the CDR3 reads TGTGCCAGCAGTTGGGGCTCCAAAGGCAATGAGCAGTTCTTC. It encodes CASSWGSKGNEQFF. The variable domain in full, completed from reference TRBV2 and TRBJ2-1, reads EPEVTQTPSHQVTQMGQEVILRCVPISNHLYFYWYRQILGQKVEFLVSFYNNEISEKSEIFDDQFSVERPDGSNFTLKIRSTKLEDSAMYFCASSWGSKGNEQFFGPGTRLTVL.

The V and J genes are TRBV18 and TRBJ2-4; 11 nucleotides line up with TRBD1. V was pared by 3 bases and J by 4 bases, with 8 bases of the junction left unmatched. CDR3 length: 17 amino acids. The V gene's germline CDR1 is KGHSH and CDR2 LQKENI. The CDR3 here is CASSPITGTGGKNIQYF. The CDR3 DNA is TGTGCCAGCTCACCGATTACCGGGACAGGGGGTAAAAACATTCAGTACTTC.

The V gene is TRBV24-1, the J gene TRBJ2-3, with TRBD1 matching 8 bases. This CDR3 region has 15 residues. From germline, CDR1 is KGHDR and CDR2 SFDVKD. J was trimmed by 3 bases and V by 7 bases; bases with no gene match: 8. As DNA, the CDR3 is TGTGCCACCAGGGGCAGGGGGCTGGAAACAGATACGCAGTATTTT. Its protein is CATRGRGLETDTQYF.

The chain has TRBV12-3 or TRBV12-4 and TRBJ1-1; tentatively, D is TRBD1 (5 bases). The CDR3 is made up of 13 amino acids. The V end was cut by 6 bases, the J end by 1 base, with 9 bases between. CDR3 bases: TGTGCCAGCAGAGAGGGACGGAACACTGAAGCTTTCTTT. Amino acids: CASREGRNTEAFF.

This clone has a single count. The rearrangement links TRBV7-2 to TRBJ2-7; D might be TRBD2 (5 bases). This CDR3 has 15 amino acids. Trimming pared 7 bases from V and 2 bases from J, leaving 18 bases between. Per germline, CDR1 SGHTA and CDR2 FQGNSA. CDR3 region: CASTVLAGSAYEQYF. The CDR3 DNA follows: TGTGCCAGCACCGTCTTGGCGGGTTCTGCCTACGAGCAGTACTTC.

The chain couples TRBV15 to TRBJ2-2; 14 bases align to TRBD2. The CDR3 spans 19 residues. Unmatched junction bases numbered 11, after V lost 0 bases and J lost 8 bases. The germline V gene has CDR1 LNHNV and CDR2 YYDKDF (reference sequence). The CDR3 sequence is CATSRDPPGLAGGGGELFF. The CDR3 DNA follows: TGTGCCACCAGCAGAGACCCCCCTGGACTAGCGGGGGGAGGTGGGGAGCTGTTTTTT.